Listed here are 2 T cell receptor beta chains from one sample, sequenced in a study of blood T cell repertoires in COVID-19. Method: immunoSEQ multiplex PCR; TCRdb's copy keeps in-frame clones and lacks some. The profile shows roughly 340,000 clones, approximately 90% of them singletons. Material: peripheral blood. These receptors came from a woman younger than 35 who had recovered from COVID-19.

The rearrangement uses TRBV9 and TRBJ2-1; D may be TRBD2 (6 bases). Trimming removed 6 bases from V and 1 base from J, with 8 bases in between. Germline V gene sequence: CDR1 SGDLS, CDR2 YYNGEE. This CDR3 contains 13 residues. Here the CDR3 reads CASTRDSYNEQFF. CDR3 DNA: TGTGCCAGCACGCGGGATTCCTACAATGAGCAGTTCTTC. Variable domain in full (rest from reference TRBV9 and TRBJ2-1): DSGVTQTPKHLITATGQRVTLRCSPRSGDLSVYWYQQSLDQGLQFLIQYYNGEERAKGNILERFSAQQFPDLHSELNLSSLELGDSALYFCASTRDSYNEQFFGPGTRLTVL.

This CDR3 is CASTRERLASYEQYV. Written as DNA, the CDR3 is TGTGCCAGCACTCGTGAGCGACTAGCCTCCTACGAGCAGTACGTC. The chain is built from TRBV6-6 and TRBJ2-7; 7 nucleotides match TRBD2. CDR1 is MNHNY and CDR2 is SVGAGI in the germline V gene (reference sequence). J was trimmed by 0 bases and V by 7 bases; bases with no gene match: 9. CDR3 length: 15 amino acids.